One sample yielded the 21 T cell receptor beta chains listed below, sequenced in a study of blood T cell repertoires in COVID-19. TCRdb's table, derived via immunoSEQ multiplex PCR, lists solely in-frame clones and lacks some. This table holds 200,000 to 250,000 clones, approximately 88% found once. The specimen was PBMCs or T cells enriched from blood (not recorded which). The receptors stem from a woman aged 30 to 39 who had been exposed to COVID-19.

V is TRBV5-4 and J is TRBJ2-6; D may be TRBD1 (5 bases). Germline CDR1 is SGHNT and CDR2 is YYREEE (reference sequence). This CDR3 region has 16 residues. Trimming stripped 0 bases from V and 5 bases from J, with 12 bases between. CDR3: CASSLGQLLRANVLTF. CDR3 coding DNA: TGTGCCAGCAGCTTGGGACAGCTCCTACGGGCCAACGTCCTGACTTTC.

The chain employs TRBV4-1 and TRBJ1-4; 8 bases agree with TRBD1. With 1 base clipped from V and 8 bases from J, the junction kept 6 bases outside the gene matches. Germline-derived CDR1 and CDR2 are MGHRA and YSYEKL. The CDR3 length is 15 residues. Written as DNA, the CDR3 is TGCGCCAGCAGCCAAGGAAACAGGGGGAGCGAAAAACTGTTTTTT. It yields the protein CASSQGNRGSEKLFF.

CDR3 bases: TGTGCCAGCAGCGTAGCTGGCGGACACACAGATACGCAGTATTTT. Protein: CASSVAGGHTDTQYF. The chain has TRBV9 and TRBJ2-3; TRBD1 might be the D (5 bases). The CDR3 extends over 15 amino acids. Germline CDR1 reads SGDLS; CDR2 reads YYNGEE. Trimming left V 0 bases short and J 2 bases short, with 10 bases between.

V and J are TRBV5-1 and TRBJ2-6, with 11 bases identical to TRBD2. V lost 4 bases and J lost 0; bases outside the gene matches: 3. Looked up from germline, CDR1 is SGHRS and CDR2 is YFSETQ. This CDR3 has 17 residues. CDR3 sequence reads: CASSLLAGVSGANVLTF. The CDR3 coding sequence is TGCGCCAGCAGCCTACTAGCGGGAGTCTCTGGGGCCAACGTCCTGACTTTC.

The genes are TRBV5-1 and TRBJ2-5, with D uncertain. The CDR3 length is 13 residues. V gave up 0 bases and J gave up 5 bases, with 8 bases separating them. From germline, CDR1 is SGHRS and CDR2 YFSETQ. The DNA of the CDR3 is TGCGCCAGCAGCTTGGATCCAGCGGAGACCCAGTACTTC. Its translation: CASSLDPAETQYF.

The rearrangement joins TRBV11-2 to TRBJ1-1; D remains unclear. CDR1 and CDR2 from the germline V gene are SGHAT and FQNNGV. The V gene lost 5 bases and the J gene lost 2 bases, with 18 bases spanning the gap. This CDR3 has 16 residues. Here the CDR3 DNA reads TGTGCCAGCAGCCCCTCTCACCTTACAGCCAACACTGAAGCTTTCTTT. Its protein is CASSPSHLTANTEAFF.

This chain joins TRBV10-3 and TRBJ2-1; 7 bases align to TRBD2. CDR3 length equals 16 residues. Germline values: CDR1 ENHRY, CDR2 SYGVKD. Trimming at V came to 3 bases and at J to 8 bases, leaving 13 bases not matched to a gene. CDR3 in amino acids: CAISDPRTPRGDEQFF. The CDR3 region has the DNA TGTGCCATCAGTGATCCCAGGACGCCACGGGGGGATGAGCAGTTCTTC.

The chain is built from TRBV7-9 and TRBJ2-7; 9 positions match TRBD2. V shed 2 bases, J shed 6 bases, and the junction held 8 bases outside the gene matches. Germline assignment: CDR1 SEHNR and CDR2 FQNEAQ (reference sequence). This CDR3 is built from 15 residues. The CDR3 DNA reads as TGTGCCAGCAGCTTAAAACCGGGACTAGCTAGCGAGCAGTACTTC. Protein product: CASSLKPGLASEQYF.

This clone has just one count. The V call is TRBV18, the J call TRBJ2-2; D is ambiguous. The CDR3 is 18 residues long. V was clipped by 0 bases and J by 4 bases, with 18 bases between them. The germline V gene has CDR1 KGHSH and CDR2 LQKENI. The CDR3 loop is CASSPPVWAKLGTGELFF. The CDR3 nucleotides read TGTGCCAGCTCACCACCAGTTTGGGCCAAACTCGGCACCGGGGAGCTGTTTTTT.

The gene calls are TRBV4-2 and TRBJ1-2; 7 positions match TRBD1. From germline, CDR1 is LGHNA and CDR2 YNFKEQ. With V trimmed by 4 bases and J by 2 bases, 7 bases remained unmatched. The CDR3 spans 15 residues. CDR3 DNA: TGTGCCAGCAGCCCAACTCCGGGACAGAACTATGGCTACACCTTC. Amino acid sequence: CASSPTPGQNYGYTF.

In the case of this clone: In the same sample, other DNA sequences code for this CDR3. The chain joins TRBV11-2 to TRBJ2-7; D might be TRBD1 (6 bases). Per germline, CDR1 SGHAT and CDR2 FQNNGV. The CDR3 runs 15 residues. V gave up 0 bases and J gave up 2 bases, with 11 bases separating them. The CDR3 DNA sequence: TGTGCCAGCAGCTTAGATGGCCAGGGGACCTACGAGCAGTACTTC. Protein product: CASSLDGQGTYEQYF.

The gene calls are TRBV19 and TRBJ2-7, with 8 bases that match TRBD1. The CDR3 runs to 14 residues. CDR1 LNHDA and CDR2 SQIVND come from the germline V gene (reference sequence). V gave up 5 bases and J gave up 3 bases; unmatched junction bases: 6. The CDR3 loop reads CASSRQGTVYEQYF. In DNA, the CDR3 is TGTGCCAGTAGTCGACAGGGGACCGTCTACGAGCAGTACTTC.

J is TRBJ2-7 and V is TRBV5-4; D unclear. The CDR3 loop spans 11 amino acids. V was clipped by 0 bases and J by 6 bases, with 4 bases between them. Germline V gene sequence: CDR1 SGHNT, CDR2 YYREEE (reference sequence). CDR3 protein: CASSLAGEQYF. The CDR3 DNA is TGTGCCAGCAGCTTGGCCGGCGAGCAGTACTTC.

The chain's CDR3 is CASRKGGGPGNTGELFF. The CDR3 nucleotides are TGTGCCAGCAGGAAGGGGGGAGGGCCGGGTAACACCGGGGAGCTGTTTTTT. The rearrangement uses TRBV2 and TRBJ2-2, with D possibly being TRBD2 (7 bases). This CDR3 contains 17 residues. Germline-derived CDR1 and CDR2 are SNHLY and FYNNEI. The V gene lost 6 bases and the J gene lost 2 bases, with 19 bases spanning the gap.

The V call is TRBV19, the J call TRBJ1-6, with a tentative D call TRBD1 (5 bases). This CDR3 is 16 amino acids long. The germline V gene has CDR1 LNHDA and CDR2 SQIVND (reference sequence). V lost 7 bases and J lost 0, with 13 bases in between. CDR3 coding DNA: TGTGCCAGTAAGACGGACACGAGCTCCTATAATTCACCCCTCCACTTT. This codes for CASKTDTSSYNSPLHF.

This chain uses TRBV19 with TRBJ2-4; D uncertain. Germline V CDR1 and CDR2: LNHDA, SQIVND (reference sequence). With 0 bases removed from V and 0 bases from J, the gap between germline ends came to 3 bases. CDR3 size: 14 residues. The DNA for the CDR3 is TGTGCCAGTAGTATAGATCTAGCCAAAAACATTCAGTACTTC. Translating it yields CASSIDLAKNIQYF.

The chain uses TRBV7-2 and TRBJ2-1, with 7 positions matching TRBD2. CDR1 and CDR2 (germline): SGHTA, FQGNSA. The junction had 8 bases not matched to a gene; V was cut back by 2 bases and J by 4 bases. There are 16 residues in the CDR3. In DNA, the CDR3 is TGTGCCAGCAGCTTACTGTCTAGCGGCGTTTACAATGAGCAGTTCTTC. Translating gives CASSLLSSGVYNEQFF.

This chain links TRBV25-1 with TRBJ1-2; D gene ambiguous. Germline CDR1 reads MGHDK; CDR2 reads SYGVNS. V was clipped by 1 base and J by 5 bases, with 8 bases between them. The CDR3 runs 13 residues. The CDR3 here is CASSESSDYGYTF. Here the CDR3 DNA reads TGTGCCAGCAGTGAATCCAGTGATTATGGCTACACCTTC.

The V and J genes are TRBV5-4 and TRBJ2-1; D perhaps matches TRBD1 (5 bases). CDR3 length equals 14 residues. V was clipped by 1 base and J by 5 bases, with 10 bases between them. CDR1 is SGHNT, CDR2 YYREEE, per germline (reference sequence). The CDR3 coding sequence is TGTGCCAGCAGCTTGAGACAGCGAGACAATGAGCAGTTCTTC. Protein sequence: CASSLRQRDNEQFF.

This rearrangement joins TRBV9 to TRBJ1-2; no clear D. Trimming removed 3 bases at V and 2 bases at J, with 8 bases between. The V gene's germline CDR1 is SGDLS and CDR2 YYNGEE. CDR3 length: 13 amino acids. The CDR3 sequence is CASSGGNNYGYTF. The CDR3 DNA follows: TGTGCCAGCAGCGGAGGGAACAACTATGGCTACACCTTC.

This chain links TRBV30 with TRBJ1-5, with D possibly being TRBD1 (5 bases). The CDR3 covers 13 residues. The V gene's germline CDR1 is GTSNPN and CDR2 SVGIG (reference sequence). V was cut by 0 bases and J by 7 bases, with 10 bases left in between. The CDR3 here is CAWSVGGAQPQHF. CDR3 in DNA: TGTGCCTGGAGTGTAGGTGGGGCCCAGCCCCAGCATTTT.